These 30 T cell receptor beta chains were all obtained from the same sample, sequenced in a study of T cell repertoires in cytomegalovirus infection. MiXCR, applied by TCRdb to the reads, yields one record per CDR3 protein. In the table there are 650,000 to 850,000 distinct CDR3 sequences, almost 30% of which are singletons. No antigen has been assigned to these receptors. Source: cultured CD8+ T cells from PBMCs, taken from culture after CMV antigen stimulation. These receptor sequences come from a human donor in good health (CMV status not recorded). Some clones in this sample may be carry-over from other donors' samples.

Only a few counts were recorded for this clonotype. The CDR3 coding sequence is TGTGCCAGCCCAGGGTTGGGGGAGACTGAAGCTTTCTTT. Protein product: CASPGLGETEAFF. The chain employs TRBV5-4 and TRBJ1-1; the D gene is possibly TRBD1 (5 bases). The CDR3 runs to 13 residues. The V end lost 7 bases, the J end lost 5 bases, and 15 bases lay between the germline ends. Germline V gene data show CDR1 as SGHNT and CDR2 as YYREEE (reference sequence).

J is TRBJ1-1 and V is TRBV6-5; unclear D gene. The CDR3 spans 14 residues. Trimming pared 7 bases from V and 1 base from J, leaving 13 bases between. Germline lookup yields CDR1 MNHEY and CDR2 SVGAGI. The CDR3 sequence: CASNLIPGNTEAFF. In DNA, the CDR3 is TGTGCCAGCAATCTAATTCCGGGGAACACTGAAGCTTTCTTT.

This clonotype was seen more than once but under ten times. For the CDR3, the DNA is TGTGCCAGCAGCTTAGCTGGTAATTACCTCGACTACGAGCAGTACTTC. Translating gives CASSLAGNYLDYEQYF. This sequence joins TRBV7-8 and TRBJ2-7; no reliable D call. V was pared by 0 bases and J by 3 bases, with 15 bases between. CDR3 length equals 16 residues. In germline, CDR1 is SGHVS, CDR2 FQNEAQ.

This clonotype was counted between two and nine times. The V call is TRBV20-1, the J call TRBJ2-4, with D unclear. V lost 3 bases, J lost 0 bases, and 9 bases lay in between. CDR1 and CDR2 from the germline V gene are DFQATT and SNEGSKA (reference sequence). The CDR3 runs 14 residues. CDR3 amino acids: CSARVRLAKNIQYF. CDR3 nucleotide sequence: TGCAGTGCTAGGGTGCGTTTAGCCAAAAACATTCAGTACTTC.

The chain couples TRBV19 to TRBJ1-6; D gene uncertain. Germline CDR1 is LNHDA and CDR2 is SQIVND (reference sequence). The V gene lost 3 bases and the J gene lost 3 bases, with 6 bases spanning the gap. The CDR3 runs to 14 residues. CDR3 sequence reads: CASSIGFYNSPLHF. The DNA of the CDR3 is TGTGCCAGTAGTATTGGATTCTATAATTCACCCCTCCACTTT.

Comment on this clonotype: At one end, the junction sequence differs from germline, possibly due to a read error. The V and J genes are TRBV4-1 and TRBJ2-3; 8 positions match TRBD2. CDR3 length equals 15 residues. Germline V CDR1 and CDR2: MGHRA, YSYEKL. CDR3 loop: CASSQAGASTDTQYF. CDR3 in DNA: TGTGCCAGCAGCCAAGCGGGGGCTAGCACAGATACGCAGTATTTT.

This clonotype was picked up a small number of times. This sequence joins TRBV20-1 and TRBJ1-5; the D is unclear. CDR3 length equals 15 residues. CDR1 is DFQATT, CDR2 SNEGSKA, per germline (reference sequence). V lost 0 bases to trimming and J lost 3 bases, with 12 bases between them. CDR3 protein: CSARDVQAINQPQHF. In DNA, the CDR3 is TGCAGTGCTAGAGATGTGCAGGCGATCAATCAGCCCCAGCATTTT.

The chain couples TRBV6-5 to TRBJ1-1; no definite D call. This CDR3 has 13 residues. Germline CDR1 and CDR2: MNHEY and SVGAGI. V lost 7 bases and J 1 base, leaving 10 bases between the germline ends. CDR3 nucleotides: TGTGCCAGCAACTTACAGAAGAACACTGAAGCTTTCTTT. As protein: CASNLQKNTEAFF.

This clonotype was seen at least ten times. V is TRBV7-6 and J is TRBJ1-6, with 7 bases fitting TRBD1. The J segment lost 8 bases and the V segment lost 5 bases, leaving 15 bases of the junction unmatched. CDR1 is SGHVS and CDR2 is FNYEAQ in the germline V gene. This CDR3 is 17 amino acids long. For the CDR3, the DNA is TGTGCCAGCAGCCAAACCCCCCTCCGGGACAGAGATTCACCCCTCCACTTT. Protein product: CASSQTPLRDRDSPLHF.

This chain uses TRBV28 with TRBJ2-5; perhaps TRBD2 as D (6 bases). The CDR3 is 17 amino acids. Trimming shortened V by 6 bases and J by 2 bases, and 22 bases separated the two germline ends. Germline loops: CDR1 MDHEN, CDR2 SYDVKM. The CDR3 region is CASSKSRAGGAQETQYF. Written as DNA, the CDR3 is TGTGCCAGCAGCAAATCCCGGGCCGGGGGAGCACAAGAGACCCAGTACTTC.

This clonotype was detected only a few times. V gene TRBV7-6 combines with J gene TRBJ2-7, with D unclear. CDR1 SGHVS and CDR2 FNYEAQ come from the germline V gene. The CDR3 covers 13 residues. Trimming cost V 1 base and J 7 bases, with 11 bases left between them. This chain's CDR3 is CASSLVGVREQYF. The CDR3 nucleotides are TGTGCCAGCAGCTTAGTTGGGGTCCGAGAGCAGTACTTC. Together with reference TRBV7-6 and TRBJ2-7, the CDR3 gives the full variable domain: GAGVSQSPRYKVTKRGQDVALRCDPISGHVSLYWYRQALGQGPEFLTYFNYEAQQDKSGLPNDRFSAERPEGSISTLTIQRTEQRDSAMYRCASSLVGVREQYFGPGTRLTVT.

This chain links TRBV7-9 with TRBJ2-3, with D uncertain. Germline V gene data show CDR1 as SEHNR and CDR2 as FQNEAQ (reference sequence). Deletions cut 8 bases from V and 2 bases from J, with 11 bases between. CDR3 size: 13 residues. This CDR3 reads CASRPRHTDTQYF. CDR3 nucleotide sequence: TGTGCCAGCCGACCTAGACACACAGATACGCAGTATTTT.

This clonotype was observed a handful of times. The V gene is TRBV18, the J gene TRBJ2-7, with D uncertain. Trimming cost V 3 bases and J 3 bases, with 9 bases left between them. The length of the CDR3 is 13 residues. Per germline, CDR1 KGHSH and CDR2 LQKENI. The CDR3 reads CASSPYGNYEQYV. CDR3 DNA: TGTGCCAGCTCACCTTACGGAAACTACGAGCAGTACGTC.

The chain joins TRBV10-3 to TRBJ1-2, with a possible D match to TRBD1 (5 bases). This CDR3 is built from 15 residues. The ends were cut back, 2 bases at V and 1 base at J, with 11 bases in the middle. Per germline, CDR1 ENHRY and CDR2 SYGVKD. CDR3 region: CAISELGGVNYGYTF. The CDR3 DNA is TGTGCCATCAGTGAGCTGGGGGGAGTTAACTATGGCTACACCTTC.

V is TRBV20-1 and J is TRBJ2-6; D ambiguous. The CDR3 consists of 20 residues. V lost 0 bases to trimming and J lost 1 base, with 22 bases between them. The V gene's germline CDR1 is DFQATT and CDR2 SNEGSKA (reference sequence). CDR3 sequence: CSARDLGRSQRLSGANVLTF. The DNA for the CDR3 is TGCAGTGCTAGAGATCTTGGCAGGTCCCAGCGTCTATCTGGGGCCAACGTCCTGACTTTC.

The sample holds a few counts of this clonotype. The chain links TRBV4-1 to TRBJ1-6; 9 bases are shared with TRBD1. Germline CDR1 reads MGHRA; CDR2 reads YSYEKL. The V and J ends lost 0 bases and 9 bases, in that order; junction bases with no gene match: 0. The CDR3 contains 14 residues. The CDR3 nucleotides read TGCGCCAGCAGCCAAGAGACAGGGGGTTCACCCCTCCACTTT. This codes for CASSQETGGSPLHF.

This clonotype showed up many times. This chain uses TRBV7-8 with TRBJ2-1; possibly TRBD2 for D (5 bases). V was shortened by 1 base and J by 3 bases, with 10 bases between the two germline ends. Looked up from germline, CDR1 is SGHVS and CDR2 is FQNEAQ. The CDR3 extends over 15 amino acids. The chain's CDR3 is CASSLELDFYNEQFF. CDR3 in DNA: TGTGCCAGCAGCTTAGAACTAGATTTCTACAATGAGCAGTTCTTC.

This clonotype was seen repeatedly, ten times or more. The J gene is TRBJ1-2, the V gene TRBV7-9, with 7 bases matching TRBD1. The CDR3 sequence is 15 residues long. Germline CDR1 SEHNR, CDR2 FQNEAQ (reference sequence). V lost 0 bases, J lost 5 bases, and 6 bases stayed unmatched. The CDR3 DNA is TGTGCCAGCAGCTTAGCTGACAGGGAGGGGTATGGCTACACCTTC. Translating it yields CASSLADREGYGYTF.

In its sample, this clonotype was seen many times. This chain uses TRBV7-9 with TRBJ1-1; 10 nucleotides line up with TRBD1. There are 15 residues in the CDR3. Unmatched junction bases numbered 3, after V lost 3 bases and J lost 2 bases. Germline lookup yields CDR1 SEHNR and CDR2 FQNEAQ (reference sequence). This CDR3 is CASSFGDRGNTEAFF. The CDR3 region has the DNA TGTGCCAGCAGCTTCGGGGACAGGGGTAACACTGAAGCTTTCTTT.

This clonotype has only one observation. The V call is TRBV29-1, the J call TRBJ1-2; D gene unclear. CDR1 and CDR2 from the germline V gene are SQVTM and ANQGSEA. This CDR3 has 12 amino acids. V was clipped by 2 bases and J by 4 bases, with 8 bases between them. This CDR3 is CSVERQFYGYTF. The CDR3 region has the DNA TGCAGCGTTGAAAGGCAGTTCTATGGCTACACCTTC. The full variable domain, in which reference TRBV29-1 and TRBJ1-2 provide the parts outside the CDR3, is SAVISQKPSRDICQRGTSLTIQCQVDSQVTMMFWYRQQPGQSLTLIATANQGSEATYESGFVIDKFPISRPNLTFSTLTVSNMSPEDSSIYLCSVERQFYGYTFGSGTRLTVV.

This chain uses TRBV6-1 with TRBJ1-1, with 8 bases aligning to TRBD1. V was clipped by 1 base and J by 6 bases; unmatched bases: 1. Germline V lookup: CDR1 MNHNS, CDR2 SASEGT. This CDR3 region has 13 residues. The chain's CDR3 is CASSEVQGAEAFF. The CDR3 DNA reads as TGTGCCAGCAGTGAAGTACAGGGGGCTGAAGCTTTCTTT.

Here the CDR3 reads CASSPQDGFYEQYV. CDR3 in DNA: TGTGCCAGCAGCCCTCAGGACGGATTCTACGAGCAGTACGTC. The rearrangement links TRBV9 to TRBJ2-7; no clear D gene. The germline V gene has CDR1 SGDLS and CDR2 YYNGEE. The CDR3 sequence is 14 residues long. The V end lost 4 bases, the J end lost 3 bases, and 14 bases lay between the germline ends.

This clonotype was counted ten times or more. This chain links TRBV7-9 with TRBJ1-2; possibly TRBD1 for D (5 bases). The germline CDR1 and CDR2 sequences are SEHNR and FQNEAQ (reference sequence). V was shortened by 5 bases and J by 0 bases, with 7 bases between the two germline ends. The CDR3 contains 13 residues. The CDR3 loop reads CASSQGANYGYTF. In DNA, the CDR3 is TGTGCCAGCAGCCAGGGCGCTAACTATGGCTACACCTTC.

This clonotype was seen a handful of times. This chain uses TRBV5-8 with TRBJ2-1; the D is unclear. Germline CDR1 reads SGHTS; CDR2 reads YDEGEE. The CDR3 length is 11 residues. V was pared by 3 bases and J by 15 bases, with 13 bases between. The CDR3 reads CASSYSTLSFF. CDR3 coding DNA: TGTGCCAGCAGCTATTCTACCTTATCGTTCTTC.

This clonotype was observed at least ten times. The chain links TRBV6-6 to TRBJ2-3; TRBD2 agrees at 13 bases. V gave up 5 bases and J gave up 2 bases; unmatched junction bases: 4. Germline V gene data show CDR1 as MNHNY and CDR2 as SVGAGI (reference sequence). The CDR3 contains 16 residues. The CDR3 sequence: CASSPTSGGLTDTQYF. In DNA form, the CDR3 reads TGTGCCAGCAGTCCGACTAGCGGGGGGCTCACAGATACGCAGTATTTT.

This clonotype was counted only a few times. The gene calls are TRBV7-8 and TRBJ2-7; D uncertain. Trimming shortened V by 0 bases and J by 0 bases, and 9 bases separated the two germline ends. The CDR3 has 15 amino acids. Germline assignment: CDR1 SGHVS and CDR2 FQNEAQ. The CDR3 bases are TGTGCCAGCAGCTTAGCGCCAGGCACCTCCTACGAGCAGTACTTC. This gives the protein CASSLAPGTSYEQYF.

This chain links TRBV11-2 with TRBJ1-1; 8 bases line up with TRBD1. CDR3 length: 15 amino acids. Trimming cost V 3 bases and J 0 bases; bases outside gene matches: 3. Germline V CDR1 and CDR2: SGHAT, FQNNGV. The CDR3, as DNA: TGTGCCAGCAGCTTTCAGGGGGCAGTGAACACTGAAGCTTTCTTT. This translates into CASSFQGAVNTEAFF. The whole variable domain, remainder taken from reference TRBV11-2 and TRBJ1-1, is EAGVAQSPRYKIIEKRQSVAFWCNPISGHATLYWYQQILGQGPKLLIQFQNNGVVDDSQLPKDRFSAERLKGVDSTLKIQPAKLEDSAVYLCASSFQGAVNTEAFFGQGTRLTVV.

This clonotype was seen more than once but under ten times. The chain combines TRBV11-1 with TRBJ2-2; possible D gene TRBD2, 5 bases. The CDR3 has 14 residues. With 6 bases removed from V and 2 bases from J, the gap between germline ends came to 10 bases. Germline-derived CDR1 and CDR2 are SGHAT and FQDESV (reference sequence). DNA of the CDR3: TGTGCCAGCAGTGGACTTTCCAACACCGGGGAGCTGTTTTTT. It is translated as CASSGLSNTGELFF.

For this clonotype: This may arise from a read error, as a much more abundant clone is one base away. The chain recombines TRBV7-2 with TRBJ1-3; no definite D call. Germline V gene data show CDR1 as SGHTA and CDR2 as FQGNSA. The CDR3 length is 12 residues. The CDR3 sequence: CANSPRGNTIYF. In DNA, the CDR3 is TGTGCCAACAGCCCCCGTGGAAACACCATATATTTT.

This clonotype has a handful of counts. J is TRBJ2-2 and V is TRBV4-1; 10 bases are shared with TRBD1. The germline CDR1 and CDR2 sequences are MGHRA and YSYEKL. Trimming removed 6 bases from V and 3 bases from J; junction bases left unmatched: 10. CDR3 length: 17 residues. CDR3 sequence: CASRRPGQGYDTGELFF. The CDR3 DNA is TGCGCCAGCAGGCGACCGGGACAGGGGTATGACACCGGGGAGCTGTTTTTT.